The present entry profiles one T cell receptor (beta chain) with its context. Its antigen is not known. This entry is derived from a study of identical twins. Study-wide results and limits: Findings came from cross-sectional statistics, without long-term follow-up of donors.

V was pared by 6 bases and J by 5 bases, with 7 bases between. Germline assignment: CDR1 SQVTM and CDR2 ANQGSEA. The CDR3 covers 10 residues. Each CDR3 protein gets one entry after TCRdb re-called the 5' RACE reads with MiXCR. The sample has approximately 590,000 distinct CDR3 sequences, 9.5% to 10% seen once. These same records also appear under a second study, on yellow fever vaccine responses in identical twins.

This clonotype originated in a woman aged 18-30 years in good health. Sequenced material: PBMCs. This sequence joins TRBV29-1 and TRBJ2-5; D remains ambiguous. CDR3 protein: CSVRTETQYF. The CDR3 nucleotides are TGCAGCGTGCGAACGGAGACCCAGTACTTC.